This T cell receptor (beta chain) was sequenced during a study of early T cells in non-severe SARS-CoV-2 infection. At the level of the study: The sequenced material was bulk RNA from unsorted whole blood, and its chains were unpaired. Findings and caveats of the study: A preference for anti-spike CD8 responses marked VDJdb matching, which missed private and CD4 specificities.

In this sample, this clonotype turned up a few times. Its cognate antigen is unknown. Germline values: CDR1 MDHEN, CDR2 SYDVKM. The ends were cut back, 9 bases at V and 0 bases at J, with 12 bases in the middle. This CDR3 comprises 13 residues. Individual cDNA molecules were tagged with unique molecular identifiers. TCRdb re-called the 5' RACE reads through MiXCR, storing one row per CDR3 protein. Seen here are tens of thousands of distinct CDR3 sequences, less than 15% observed once, and the top ten hold less than 2%. This rearrangement joins TRBV28 to TRBJ2-7; TRBD1 might be the D (5 bases). Sequencing input: whole blood. This TCR derives from an adult who was a healthcare worker with PCR-confirmed SARS-CoV-2 infection or an uninfected control (not recorded which). The CDR3 DNA reads as TGTGCCAGACCAGACAGTTACTCCTACGAGCAGTACTTC. This encodes CARPDSYSYEQYF.